The 21 T cell receptor beta chains given below trace back to one sample, sequenced in a study of CD8 T cells in ankylosing spondylitis. Study results and limitations: Blood of patients with ankylosing spondylitis appeared to be characterized by a TCR beta motif of several highly homologous variants.

For these receptors, no antigen is known. MiXCR was run by TCRdb on the 5' RACE reads, yielding one entry per CDR3 protein. The data hold around 540,000 distinct CDR3 sequences, with 10% to 15% observed a single time. Input material: blood, either unsorted or a sorted T cell fraction (not recorded which). The source of these receptors is a male donor with ankylosing spondylitis.

This clonotype was seen at least ten times. The rearrangement uses TRBV7-9 and TRBJ2-2, with 7 positions matching TRBD2. The junction had 5 bases not matched to a gene; V was cut back by 3 bases and J by 7 bases. The germline gives CDR1 SEHNR, CDR2 FQNEAQ (reference sequence). The CDR3 spans 14 residues. CDR3 bases: TGTGCCAGCAGCTTCAGCGGGATCAGCGGGGAGCTGTTTTTT. It encodes CASSFSGISGELFF.

This chain uses TRBV3-1 with TRBJ1-2, with D perhaps TRBD1 (6 bases). The ends were cut back, 4 bases at V and 5 bases at J, with 11 bases in the middle. CDR1 is LGHDT, CDR2 YNNKEL, per germline (reference sequence). The CDR3 has 13 amino acids. The CDR3 protein is CASSRGADYGYTF. Written as DNA, the CDR3 is TGTGCCAGCAGCCGGGGGGCAGATTATGGCTACACCTTC. Full variable domain (missing parts from reference TRBV3-1 and TRBJ1-2): DTAVSQTPKYLVTQMGNDKSIKCEQNLGHDTMYWYKQDSKKFLKIMFSYNNKELIINETVPNRFSPKSPDKAHLNLHINSLELGDSAVYFCASSRGADYGYTFGSGTRLTVV.

The chain links TRBV2 to TRBJ2-2; the D gene is possibly TRBD1 (5 bases). The CDR3 runs 14 residues. Germline lookup yields CDR1 SNHLY and CDR2 FYNNEI. Trimming took off 2 bases at V and 4 bases at J, with 8 bases between the two ends. This CDR3 is CASSETGATGELFF. The CDR3 DNA sequence: TGTGCCAGCAGTGAAACAGGTGCCACCGGGGAGCTGTTTTTT. Drawing the rest from reference TRBV2 and TRBJ2-2, the complete variable domain is EPEVTQTPSHQVTQMGQEVILRCVPISNHLYFYWYRQILGQKVEFLVSFYNNEISEKSEIFDDQFSVERPDGSNFTLKIRSTKLEDSAMYFCASSETGATGELFFGEGSRLTVL.

This chain joins TRBV5-1 and TRBJ1-2; D is ambiguous. The V and J ends lost 0 bases and 2 bases respectively, with 5 bases between them. The CDR3 consists of 13 residues. The germline CDR1 and CDR2 sequences are SGHRS and YFSETQ. CDR3 DNA: TGCGCCAGCAGCTTGGGGATGAACTATGGCTACACCTTC. It specifies CASSLGMNYGYTF. The variable domain in full, completed from reference TRBV5-1 and TRBJ1-2, reads KAGVTQTPRYLIKTRGQQVTLSCSPISGHRSVSWYQQTPGQGLQFLFEYFSETQRNKGNFPGRFSGRQFSNSRSEMNVSTLELGDSALYLCASSLGMNYGYTFGSGTRLTVV.

This clonotype was seen more than once but under ten times. This chain uses TRBV24-1 with TRBJ2-3; TRBD2 agrees at 10 bases. The V and J ends lost 3 bases and 1 base, in that order; junction bases with no gene match: 0. The CDR3 covers 15 residues. Germline V lookup: CDR1 KGHDR, CDR2 SFDVKD. For the CDR3, the DNA is TGTGCCACCAGTGATGGGACTAGCGGCACAGATACGCAGTATTTT. This gives the protein CATSDGTSGTDTQYF.

This clonotype was recorded once. CDR3 sequence: CASSISGRDSYNEQFF. The CDR3 DNA reads as TGTGCCAGCAGCATTAGCGGGAGGGACTCCTACAATGAGCAGTTCTTC. The chain employs TRBV7-8 and TRBJ2-1; 11 nucleotides agree with TRBD2. The CDR3 is 16 residues long. Trimming took 5 bases from V and 0 from J; bases not matched to a gene: 3. Germline CDR1 is SGHVS and CDR2 is FQNEAQ. Drawing the rest from reference TRBV7-8 and TRBJ2-1, the complete variable domain is GAGVSQSPRYKVAKRGQDVALRCDPISGHVSLFWYQQALGQGPEFLTYFQNEAQLDKSGLPSDRFFAERPEGSVSTLKIQRTQQEDSAVYLCASSISGRDSYNEQFFGPGTRLTVL.

This clonotype is termed medium-sized. The chain employs TRBV13 and TRBJ2-7; 8 nucleotides agree with TRBD2. V was pared by 1 base and J by 6 bases, with 5 bases of the junction left unmatched. The germline CDR1 and CDR2 sequences are PRHDT and FYEKMQ (reference sequence). The CDR3 consists of 14 residues. CDR3 residues: CASSLEGLGPEQYF. CDR3 coding DNA: TGTGCCAGCAGCTTAGAGGGACTAGGCCCCGAGCAGTACTTC.

This CDR3 reads CASSERPGTANTEAFF. The CDR3 DNA is TGTGCCAGCAGCGAGCGACCTGGGACTGCGAACACTGAAGCTTTCTTT. J is TRBJ1-1 and V is TRBV9; a weak D match, TRBD1 (5 bases). This CDR3 comprises 16 residues. In germline, CDR1 is SGDLS, CDR2 YYNGEE. With 3 bases removed from V and 1 base from J, the gap between germline ends came to 16 bases. The variable domain in full, completed from reference TRBV9 and TRBJ1-1, reads DSGVTQTPKHLITATGQRVTLRCSPRSGDLSVYWYQQSLDQGLQFLIQYYNGEERAKGNILERFSAQQFPDLHSELNLSSLELGDSALYFCASSERPGTANTEAFFGQGTRLTVV.

This chain joins TRBV12-3 or TRBV12-4 and TRBJ2-3, with 11 bases fitting TRBD2. The ends lost 1 base at V and 5 bases at J; junction bases unmatched: 2. CDR3 length equals 15 residues. Here the CDR3 reads CASSLVGLAGDTQYF. In DNA, the CDR3 is TGTGCCAGCAGTTTAGTTGGACTAGCGGGAGATACGCAGTATTTT.

This clonotype has a count of ten or more. The rearrangement uses TRBV12-3 or TRBV12-4 and TRBJ2-1; 7 nucleotides align to TRBD2. This CDR3 contains 15 residues. The V segment lost 6 bases and the J segment 5 bases; nucleotides outside the gene matches: 10. CDR3 loop: CASSPGVAGNNEQFF. The DNA for the CDR3 is TGTGCCAGCAGCCCCGGGGTAGCGGGTAACAATGAGCAGTTCTTC.

This clonotype was picked up many times. The J gene is TRBJ2-1, the V gene TRBV24-1; D possibly corresponds to TRBD1 (6 bases). Per the germline V gene, CDR1 is KGHDR and CDR2 is SFDVKD. The V end lost 2 bases, the J end lost 3 bases, and 10 bases lay between the germline ends. The CDR3 totals 15 residues. CDR3 amino acids: CATSDSGAFYNEQFF. DNA of the CDR3: TGTGCCACCAGTGATTCAGGGGCTTTCTACAATGAGCAGTTCTTC.

The V gene is TRBV5-1, the J gene TRBJ2-5; the D gene could be TRBD1 or TRBD2 (5 bases each). CDR1 is SGHRS and CDR2 is YFSETQ in the germline V gene. The CDR3 is made up of 14 amino acids. Trimming took 0 bases from V and 7 from J, leaving 13 bases between them. The CDR3 DNA sequence: TGCGCCAGCAGCTTGGATGGAGGTCAGGGGACCCAGTACTTC. This encodes CASSLDGGQGTQYF.

The chain combines TRBV4-1 with TRBJ2-1; D is possibly TRBD2 (6 bases). Germline V CDR1 and CDR2: MGHRA, YSYEKL. The CDR3 is 17 amino acids. Trimming shortened V by 1 base and J by 4 bases, and 17 bases separated the two germline ends. The CDR3 is CASSQVLEGGAYNEQFF. The CDR3 DNA sequence: TGCGCCAGCAGCCAAGTTTTGGAGGGTGGCGCTTACAATGAGCAGTTCTTC.

Only a few counts were recorded for this clonotype. The chain employs TRBV10-2 and TRBJ1-2, with a weak D call TRBD1 (5 bases). The V gene's germline CDR1 is WSHSY and CDR2 SAAADI. V was trimmed by 6 bases and J by 3 bases, leaving 14 bases between them. The CDR3 spans 14 residues. The CDR3 coding sequence is TGCGCCAGCAGCCCTCCCGCAGGGTACTATGGCTACACCTTC. It codes for CASSPPAGYYGYTF.

This chain connects TRBV2 to TRBJ2-1; 10 positions match TRBD1. The germline V gene encodes CDR1 SNHLY and CDR2 FYNNEI. This CDR3 has 15 residues. V lost 9 bases to trimming and J lost 0 bases; unmatched junction nucleotides: 5. CDR3 region: CASDRGRSSYNEQFF. In nucleotides, the CDR3 is TGTGCCAGTGACAGGGGGCGGTCCTCCTACAATGAGCAGTTCTTC. Full variable domain (rest looked up from reference TRBV2 and TRBJ2-1): EPEVTQTPSHQVTQMGQEVILRCVPISNHLYFYWYRQILGQKVEFLVSFYNNEISEKSEIFDDQFSVERPDGSNFTLKIRSTKLEDSAMYFCASDRGRSSYNEQFFGPGTRLTVL.

This clonotype was seen only a few times. The chain carries TRBV7-9 and TRBJ2-7; 8 bases are shared with TRBD1. V lost 0 bases to trimming and J lost 6 bases; unmatched junction nucleotides: 4. CDR1 and CDR2 (germline): SEHNR, FQNEAQ (reference sequence). The CDR3 has 14 residues. The CDR3 region is CASSLAGTGREQYF. CDR3 DNA sequence: TGTGCCAGCAGCTTAGCCGGGACAGGCCGCGAGCAGTACTTC.

The CDR3 spells CASSFNEGGNTEAFF. In DNA form, the CDR3 reads TGTGCCAGCAGCTTTAACGAGGGGGGGAACACTGAAGCTTTCTTT. The chain recombines TRBV11-2 with TRBJ1-1; a possible D gene is TRBD1 (6 bases). The CDR3 covers 15 residues. The germline CDR1 and CDR2 sequences are SGHAT and FQNNGV. V was clipped by 3 bases and J by 1 base, with 12 bases between them.

In this sample, this clonotype turned up a few times. This rearrangement joins TRBV5-1 to TRBJ2-1, with TRBD2 identical over 7 bases. V shed 6 bases, J shed 7 bases, and the junction held 13 bases outside the gene matches. Germline assignment: CDR1 SGHRS and CDR2 YFSETQ. This CDR3 region has 15 residues. The CDR3 sequence: CASNRDAGALNEQFF. In nucleotides, the CDR3 is TGCGCCAGCAACCGTGACGCGGGAGCGCTAAATGAGCAGTTCTTC.

This clonotype has more than one count but fewer than ten. CDR3 sequence: CASSSDEETQYF. The CDR3 coding sequence is TGTGCCAGCAGTTCTGATGAAGAGACCCAGTACTTC. The V and J genes are TRBV12-3 or TRBV12-4 and TRBJ2-5; D is ambiguous. Trimming took off 4 bases at V and 3 bases at J, with 6 bases between the two ends. This CDR3 has 12 amino acids.

This clonotype was recorded a few times. This chain links TRBV5-1 with TRBJ1-5; D possibly corresponds to TRBD1 (5 bases). In germline, CDR1 is SGHRS, CDR2 YFSETQ. The germline V and J ends were trimmed by 4 bases and 3 bases, with 11 bases remaining between them. The CDR3 length is 14 residues. As DNA, the CDR3 is TGCGCCAGCAGCCCGGGGGGTATCAATCAGCCCCAGCATTTT. It is translated as CASSPGGINQPQHF.

This clonotype appeared many times. The gene calls are TRBV20-1 and TRBJ2-3; tentatively, D is TRBD2 (5 bases). CDR1 and CDR2 (germline): DFQATT, SNEGSKA (reference sequence). The V end lost 3 bases, the J end lost 2 bases, and 15 bases lay between the germline ends. The CDR3 runs to 15 residues. The CDR3 sequence: CSARGSEQITDTQYF. In DNA form, the CDR3 reads TGCAGTGCTAGGGGTAGCGAACAAATCACAGATACGCAGTATTTT.